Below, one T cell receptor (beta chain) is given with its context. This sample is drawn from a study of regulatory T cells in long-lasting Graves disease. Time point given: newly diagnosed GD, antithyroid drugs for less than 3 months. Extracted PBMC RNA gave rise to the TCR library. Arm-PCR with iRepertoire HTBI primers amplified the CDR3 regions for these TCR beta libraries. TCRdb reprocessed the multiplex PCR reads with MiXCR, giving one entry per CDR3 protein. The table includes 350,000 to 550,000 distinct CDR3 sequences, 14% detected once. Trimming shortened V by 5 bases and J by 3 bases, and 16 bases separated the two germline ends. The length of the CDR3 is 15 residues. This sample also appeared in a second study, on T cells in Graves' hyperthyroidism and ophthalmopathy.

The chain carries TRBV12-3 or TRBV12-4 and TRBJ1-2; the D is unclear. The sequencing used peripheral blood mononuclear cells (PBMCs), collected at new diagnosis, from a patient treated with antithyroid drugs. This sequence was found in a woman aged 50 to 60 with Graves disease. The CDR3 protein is CASSRPAEEYYGYTF. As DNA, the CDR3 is TGTGCCAGCAGTCGACCGGCCGAAGAATACTATGGCTACACCTTC.